This T cell receptor (beta chain) was found in a study of blood T cells in healthy people across ages. The authors ran a second PCR of about 6 to 11 cycles using a sample-barcoded 5' primer and a J-beta primer mix. In TCRdb, the 5' RACE reads were re-called with MiXCR into one record per CDR3 protein. The repertoire holds roughly 1.9 million distinct CDR3 sequences, with around 42% as singletons. J gave up 6 bases and V 4 bases, and 7 bases lay outside the gene matches. This CDR3 has 16 residues. Germline CDR1 and CDR2: ENHRY and SYGVKD. This clonotype turned up a few times. The receptor was isolated from a human donor in good health. The V and J genes are TRBV10-3 and TRBJ2-4; 12 nucleotides agree with TRBD2. What was sequenced was blood. The CDR3 DNA reads as TGTGCCATCAGTGCATCGACGGGACTAGCGGGAAACATTCAGTACTTC. This codes for CAISASTGLAGNIQYF.